One T cell receptor (beta chain) is described in this entry. The CDR3 loop spans 16 amino acids. V dropped 0 bases and J dropped 6; count of bases not matched to a gene: 11. Germline V gene lookup returns CDR1 SGHNT and CDR2 YYREEE (reference sequence). This sample stems from a study of blood T cell repertoires in COVID-19. Here immunoSEQ multiplex PCR was the method, and the copy in TCRdb shows in-frame clones only, minus some. The sample has fewer than 200,000 clones; approximately 90% are singletons. This clonotype was obtained from a woman between 65 and 79 years old with COVID-19, enrolled during active disease. Sequenced sample: peripheral blood. V gene TRBV5-4 combines with J gene TRBJ2-7, with 8 nucleotides matching TRBD1. CDR3 nucleotide sequence: TGTGCCAGCAGCTTGGCCGGACAGGGAATAATATCCGAGCAGTACTTC. This translates into CASSLAGQGIISEQYF.